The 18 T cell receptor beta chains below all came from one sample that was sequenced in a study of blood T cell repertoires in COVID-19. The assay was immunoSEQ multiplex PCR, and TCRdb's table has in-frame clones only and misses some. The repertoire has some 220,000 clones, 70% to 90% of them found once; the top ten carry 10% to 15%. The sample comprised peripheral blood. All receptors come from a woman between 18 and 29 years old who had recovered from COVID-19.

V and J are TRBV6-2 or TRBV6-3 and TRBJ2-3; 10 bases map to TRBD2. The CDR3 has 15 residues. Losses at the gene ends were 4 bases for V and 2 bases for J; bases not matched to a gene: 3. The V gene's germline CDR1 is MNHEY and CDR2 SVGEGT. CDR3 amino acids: CASSLAGGPTDTQYF. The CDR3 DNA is TGTGCCAGCAGTTTAGCGGGAGGACCCACAGATACGCAGTATTTT.

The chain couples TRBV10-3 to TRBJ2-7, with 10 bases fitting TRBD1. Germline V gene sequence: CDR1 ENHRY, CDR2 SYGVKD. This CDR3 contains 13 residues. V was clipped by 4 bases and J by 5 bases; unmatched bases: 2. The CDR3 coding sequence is TGTGCCATCAGTGGAGGGACAGGGGACGAGCAGTACTTC. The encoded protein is CAISGGTGDEQYF.

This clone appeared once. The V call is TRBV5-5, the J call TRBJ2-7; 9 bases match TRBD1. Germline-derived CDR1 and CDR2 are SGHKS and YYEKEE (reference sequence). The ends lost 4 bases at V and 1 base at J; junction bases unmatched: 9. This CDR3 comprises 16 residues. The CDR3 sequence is CASSHITGGMSYEQYF. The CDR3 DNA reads TGTGCCAGCAGCCATATCACAGGGGGCATGTCCTACGAGCAGTACTTC.

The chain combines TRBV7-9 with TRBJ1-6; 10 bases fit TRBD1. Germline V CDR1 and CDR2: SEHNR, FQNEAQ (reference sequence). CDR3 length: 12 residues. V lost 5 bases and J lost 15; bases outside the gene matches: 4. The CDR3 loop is CASSQGQGSLHF. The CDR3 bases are TGTGCCAGCAGCCAGGGACAGGGGAGCCTCCACTTT.

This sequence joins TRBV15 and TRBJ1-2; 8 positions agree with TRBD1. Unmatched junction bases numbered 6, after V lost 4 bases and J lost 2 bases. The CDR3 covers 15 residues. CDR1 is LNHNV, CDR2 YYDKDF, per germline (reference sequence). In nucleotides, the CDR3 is TGTGCCACCAGCATATGGACAGGGTCCAACTATGGCTACACCTTC. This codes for CATSIWTGSNYGYTF. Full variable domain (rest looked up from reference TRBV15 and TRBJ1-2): DAMVIQNPRYQVTQFGKPVTLSCSQTLNHNVMYWYQQKSSQAPKLLFHYYDKDFNNEADTPDNFQSRRPNTSFCFLDIRSPGLGDTAMYLCATSIWTGSNYGYTFGSGTRLTVV.

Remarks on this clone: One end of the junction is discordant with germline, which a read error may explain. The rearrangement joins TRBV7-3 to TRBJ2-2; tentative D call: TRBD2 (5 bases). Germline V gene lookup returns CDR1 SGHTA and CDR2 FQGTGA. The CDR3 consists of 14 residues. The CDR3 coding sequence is TGTGCCAGCAGCTTTCAGGCGAACACCGGGGAGCTATTTTTT. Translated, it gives CASSFQANTGELFF.

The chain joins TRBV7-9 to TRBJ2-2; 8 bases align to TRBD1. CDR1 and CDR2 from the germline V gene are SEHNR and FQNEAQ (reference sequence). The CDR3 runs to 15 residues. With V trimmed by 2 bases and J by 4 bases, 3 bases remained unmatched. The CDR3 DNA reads TGTGCCAGCAGCTTAACTACAGGGGGCACCGGGGAGCTGTTTTTT. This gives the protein CASSLTTGGTGELFF.

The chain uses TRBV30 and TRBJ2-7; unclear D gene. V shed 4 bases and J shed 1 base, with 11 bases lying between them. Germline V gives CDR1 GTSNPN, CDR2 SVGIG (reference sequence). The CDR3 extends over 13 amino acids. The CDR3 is CAWKRGGSYEQYF. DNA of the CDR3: TGTGCCTGGAAAAGAGGTGGTTCCTACGAGCAGTACTTC.

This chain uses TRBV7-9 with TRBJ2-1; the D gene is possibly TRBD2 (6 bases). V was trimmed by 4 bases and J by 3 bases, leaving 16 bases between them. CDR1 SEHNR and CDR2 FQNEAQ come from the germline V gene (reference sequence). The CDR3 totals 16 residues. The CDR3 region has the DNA TGTGCCAGCAGCTCCCGTGATAGCGGAGACTACAATGAGCAGTTCTTC. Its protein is CASSSRDSGDYNEQFF. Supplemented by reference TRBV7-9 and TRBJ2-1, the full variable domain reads DTGVSQNPRHKITKRGQNVTFRCDPISEHNRLYWYRQTLGQGPEFLTYFQNEAQLEKSRLLSDRFSAERPKGSFSTLEIQRTEQGDSAMYLCASSSRDSGDYNEQFFGPGTRLTVL.

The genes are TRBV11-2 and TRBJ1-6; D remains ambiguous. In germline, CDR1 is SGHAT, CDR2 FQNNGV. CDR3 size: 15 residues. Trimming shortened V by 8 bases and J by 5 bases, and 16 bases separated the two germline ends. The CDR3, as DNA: TGTGCCAGCGGGTCATTGAGGCGGGATAATTCACCCCTCCACTTT. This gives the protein CASGSLRRDNSPLHF.

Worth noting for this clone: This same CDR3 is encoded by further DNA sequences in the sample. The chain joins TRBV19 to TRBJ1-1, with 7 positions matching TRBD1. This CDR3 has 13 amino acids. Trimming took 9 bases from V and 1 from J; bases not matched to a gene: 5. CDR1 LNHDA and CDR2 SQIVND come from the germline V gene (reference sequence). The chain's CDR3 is CASKRDRNTEAFF. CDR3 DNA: TGTGCCAGCAAACGGGACAGGAACACTGAAGCTTTCTTT.

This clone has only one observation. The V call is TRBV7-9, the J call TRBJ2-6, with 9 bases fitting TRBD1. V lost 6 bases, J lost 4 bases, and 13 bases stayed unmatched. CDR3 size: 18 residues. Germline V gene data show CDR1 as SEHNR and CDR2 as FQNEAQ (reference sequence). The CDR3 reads CASRPPGQGSSGANVLTF. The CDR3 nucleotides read TGTGCCAGCAGACCCCCGGGACAGGGTTCCTCCGGGGCCAACGTCCTGACTTTC.

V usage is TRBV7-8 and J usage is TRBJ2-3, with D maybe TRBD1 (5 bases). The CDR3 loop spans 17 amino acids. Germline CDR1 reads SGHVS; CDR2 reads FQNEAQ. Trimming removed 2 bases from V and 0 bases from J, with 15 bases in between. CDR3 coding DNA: TGTGCCAGCAGCTTAACGCCCGCGGACATTAGCACAGATACGCAGTATTTT. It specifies CASSLTPADISTDTQYF.

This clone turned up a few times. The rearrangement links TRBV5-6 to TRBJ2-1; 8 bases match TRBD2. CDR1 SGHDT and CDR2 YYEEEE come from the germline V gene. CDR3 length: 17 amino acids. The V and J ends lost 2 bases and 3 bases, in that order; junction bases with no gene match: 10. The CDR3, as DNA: TGTGCCAGCAGCTTTTTCATGGGCGGGAGGAACTACAATGAGCAGTTCTTC. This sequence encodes CASSFFMGGRNYNEQFF.

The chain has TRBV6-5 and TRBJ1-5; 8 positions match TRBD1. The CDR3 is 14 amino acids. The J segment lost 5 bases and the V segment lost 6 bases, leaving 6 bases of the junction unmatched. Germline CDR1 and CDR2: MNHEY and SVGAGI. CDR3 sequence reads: CASRRGTGDQPQHF. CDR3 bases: TGTGCCAGCAGACGCGGGACAGGAGATCAGCCCCAGCATTTT.

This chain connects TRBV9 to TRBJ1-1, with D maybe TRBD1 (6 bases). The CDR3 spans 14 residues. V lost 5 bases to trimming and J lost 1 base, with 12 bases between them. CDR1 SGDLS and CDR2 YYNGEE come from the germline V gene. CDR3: CASRFGQTNTEAFF. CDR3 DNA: TGTGCCAGCAGGTTTGGACAGACGAACACTGAAGCTTTCTTT.

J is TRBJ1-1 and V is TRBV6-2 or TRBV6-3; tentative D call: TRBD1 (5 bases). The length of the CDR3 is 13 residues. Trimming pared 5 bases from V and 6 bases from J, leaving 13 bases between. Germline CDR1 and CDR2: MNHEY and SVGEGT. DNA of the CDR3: TGTGCCAGCAGTCAAAACGGGGGTGCTGAAGCTTTCTTT. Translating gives CASSQNGGAEAFF.

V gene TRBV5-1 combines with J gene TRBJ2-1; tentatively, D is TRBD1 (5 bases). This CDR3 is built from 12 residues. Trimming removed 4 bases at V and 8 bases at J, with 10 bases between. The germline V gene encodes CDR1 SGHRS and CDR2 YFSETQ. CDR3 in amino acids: CASSPGFDEQFF. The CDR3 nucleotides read TGCGCCAGCAGCCCAGGGTTCGATGAGCAGTTCTTC.